These 7 T cell receptor beta chains were sequenced from one sample in a study of shared clonotypes between healthy human individuals. Data came from immunoSEQ multiplex PCR; TCRdb stores just in-frame clones and leaves some out. The table includes about 2.4 million clones, over 85% detected once. Sequenced: naive CD4+ T cells from PBMCs. Documented subset: CD45RA+ positively selected. The origin of the receptors is a man between 18 and 29 years old in good health. Some clones in this sample may be carry-over from other donors' samples.

The chain links TRBV27 to TRBJ2-7; 11 positions match TRBD1. The CDR3 contains 14 residues. With V trimmed by 6 bases and J by 3 bases, 4 bases remained unmatched. Germline assignment: CDR1 MNHEY and CDR2 SMNVEV (reference sequence). Here the CDR3 reads CASSRDRGDYEQYF. The CDR3 region has the DNA TGTGCCAGCAGCCGGGACAGGGGGGACTACGAGCAGTACTTC.

The chain uses TRBV29-1 and TRBJ2-3, with a weak D call TRBD1 (5 bases). The CDR3 has 14 residues. Germline V gives CDR1 SQVTM, CDR2 ANQGSEA. V was trimmed by 4 bases and J by 1 base, leaving 12 bases between them. CDR3: CSVGGARGTDTQYF. In DNA, the CDR3 is TGCAGCGTTGGTGGGGCGCGAGGCACAGATACGCAGTATTTT.

The V gene is TRBV7-9, the J gene TRBJ2-7, with a weak D call TRBD2 (5 bases). The CDR3 length is 16 residues. Deletions cut 0 bases from V and 3 bases from J, with 15 bases between. The germline V gene has CDR1 SEHNR and CDR2 FQNEAQ (reference sequence). The CDR3 region has the DNA TGTGCCAGCAGCTTAGCGAGGACTGATTCAAACTACGAGCAGTACTTC. Translated: CASSLARTDSNYEQYF.

The V call is TRBV4-1, the J call TRBJ1-1, with D possibly matching TRBD1 (6 bases). This CDR3 contains 14 residues. Per the germline V gene, CDR1 is MGHRA and CDR2 is YSYEKL. V shed 2 bases and J shed 10 bases, with 17 bases lying between them. In DNA form, the CDR3 reads TGCGCCAGCAGCCAATTACCGAAGGGACAAGCAGCTTTCTTT. Protein sequence: CASSQLPKGQAAFF.

The chain uses TRBV5-1 and TRBJ2-1; D is possibly TRBD1 (6 bases). The CDR3 has 16 amino acids. The germline V and J ends were trimmed by 0 bases and 4 bases, with 14 bases remaining between them. CDR1 SGHRS and CDR2 YFSETQ come from the germline V gene. The CDR3 spells CASSLARQGLYNEQFF. In DNA form, the CDR3 reads TGCGCCAGCAGCTTGGCCCGTCAGGGGTTATACAATGAGCAGTTCTTC.

The chain carries TRBV28 and TRBJ1-1; a weak D match, TRBD1 (6 bases). This CDR3 contains 10 residues. Looked up from germline, CDR1 is MDHEN and CDR2 is SYDVKM. Trimming stripped 6 bases from V and 10 bases from J, with 9 bases between. CDR3 sequence: CASSQGRAFF. The CDR3 nucleotides are TGTGCCAGCAGCCAGGGGAGAGCTTTCTTT.

This sequence joins TRBV5-1 and TRBJ2-2; 9 bases match TRBD2. Germline V gene sequence: CDR1 SGHRS, CDR2 YFSETQ. J was trimmed by 0 bases and V by 4 bases; bases with no gene match: 7. The CDR3 has 17 amino acids. DNA for the CDR3: TGCGCCAGCAGCGTGGAGACTAGCGGCTCGAACACCGGGGAGCTGTTTTTT. Translation: CASSVETSGSNTGELFF.